Following are 28 T cell receptor beta chains from one sample sequenced in a study of blood T cell repertoires in COVID-19. Assay: immunoSEQ multiplex PCR; the TCRdb copy retains only in-frame clones and omits some. The sample carries 150,000 to 200,000 clones, 70% to 85% recorded once. Sequencing was carried out using PBMCs or T cells enriched from blood (not recorded which). Receptors were obtained from a woman aged 50 to 65 who had recovered from COVID-19.

This chain connects TRBV7-2 to TRBJ1-3; no firm D call. Trimming pared 5 bases from V and 0 bases from J, leaving 5 bases between. This CDR3 has 13 amino acids. Per the germline V gene, CDR1 is SGHTA and CDR2 is FQGNSA. The CDR3 is CASSPVSGNTIYF. The CDR3 DNA follows: TGTGCCAGCAGCCCGGTCTCTGGAAACACCATATATTTT. Supplemented by reference TRBV7-2 and TRBJ1-3, the full variable domain reads GAGVSQSPSNKVTEKGKDVELRCDPISGHTALYWYRQSLGQGLEFLIYFQGNSAPDKSGLPSDRFSAERTGGSVSTLTIQRTQQEDSAVYLCASSPVSGNTIYFGEGSWLTVV.

This chain joins TRBV6-5 and TRBJ1-4; D perhaps matches TRBD1 (6 bases). Germline V CDR1 and CDR2: MNHEY, SVGAGI. The CDR3 covers 15 residues. Trimming cost V 7 bases and J 3 bases, with 15 bases left between them. The CDR3 loop is CASTTTGSANEKLFF. The DNA of the CDR3 is TGTGCCAGCACTACCACAGGGAGTGCTAATGAAAAACTGTTTTTT.

The rearrangement uses TRBV5-6 and TRBJ2-7; a possible D gene is TRBD2 (5 bases). The germline V gene encodes CDR1 SGHDT and CDR2 YYEEEE. The CDR3 has 14 amino acids. V was cut by 1 base and J by 6 bases, with 14 bases left in between. CDR3 sequence (DNA): TGTGCCAGCAGCTTGCAGGTCGGGGTGGGCGAGCAGTACTTC. This encodes CASSLQVGVGEQYF.

The rearrangement links TRBV10-3 to TRBJ2-3; D is possibly TRBD1 (6 bases). V was clipped by 4 bases and J by 0 bases, with 11 bases between them. The CDR3 covers 15 residues. Germline V CDR1 and CDR2: ENHRY, SYGVKD. Here the CDR3 DNA reads TGTGCCATCAGTGCGGACAGACCTAGCACAGATACGCAGTATTTT. Protein sequence: CAISADRPSTDTQYF.

This chain uses TRBV5-1 with TRBJ2-7; 7 nucleotides match TRBD1. Per germline, CDR1 SGHRS and CDR2 YFSETQ. V was pared by 2 bases and J by 4 bases, with 3 bases of the junction left unmatched. The CDR3 has 13 amino acids. The CDR3 protein is CASSFDRAYEQYF. DNA for the CDR3: TGCGCCAGCAGCTTCGACAGGGCTTACGAGCAGTACTTC. Using reference TRBV5-1 and TRBJ2-7 for the parts outside the CDR3, the full variable domain is KAGVTQTPRYLIKTRGQQVTLSCSPISGHRSVSWYQQTPGQGLQFLFEYFSETQRNKGNFPGRFSGRQFSNSRSEMNVSTLELGDSALYLCASSFDRAYEQYFGPGTRLTVT.

The rearrangement joins TRBV7-2 to TRBJ1-5, with 7 positions matching TRBD1. The CDR3 spans 15 residues. Trimming took 3 bases from V and 4 from J; bases not matched to a gene: 6. Germline loops: CDR1 SGHTA, CDR2 FQGNSA. This CDR3 is CASSFVGGANQPQHF. The CDR3 DNA reads TGTGCCAGCAGCTTCGTAGGGGGCGCGAATCAGCCCCAGCATTTT.

The chain combines TRBV14 with TRBJ1-1, with 7 bases fitting TRBD1. V lost 5 bases and J lost 8; bases outside the gene matches: 14. Germline V CDR1 and CDR2: SGHDN, FVKESK. The CDR3 sequence is 15 residues long. Here the CDR3 reads CASSYNRGPGQEAFF. CDR3 coding DNA: TGTGCCAGCAGCTACAACAGGGGTCCCGGCCAAGAAGCTTTCTTT.

V gene TRBV28 combines with J gene TRBJ1-2; no firm D call. Germline assignment: CDR1 MDHEN and CDR2 SYDVKM. The ends were cut back, 2 bases at V and 8 bases at J, with 9 bases in the middle. CDR3 length equals 12 residues. The CDR3 sequence is CASSLTSGGYTF. In DNA form, the CDR3 reads TGTGCCAGCAGTTTAACGTCAGGAGGCTACACCTTC.

J is TRBJ2-1 and V is TRBV19, with a possible D match to TRBD1 (6 bases). Germline CDR1 reads LNHDA; CDR2 reads SQIVND (reference sequence). Trimming cost V 4 bases and J 6 bases, with 13 bases left between them. CDR3 length: 14 residues. CDR3 loop: CASSNRDRVNEQFF. The CDR3 DNA reads TGTGCCAGTAGTAACAGGGATAGGGTCAATGAGCAGTTCTTC.

V is TRBV12-3 or TRBV12-4 and J is TRBJ1-1; tentative D call: TRBD1 (6 bases). V was clipped by 7 bases and J by 5 bases, with 11 bases between them. The CDR3 sequence is 12 residues long. Here the CDR3 reads CASTSTGTEAFF. CDR3 sequence (DNA): TGTGCCAGCACCTCAACAGGGACTGAAGCTTTCTTT.

The rearrangement uses TRBV11-3 and TRBJ2-6; the D is unclear. From germline, CDR1 is SGHNT and CDR2 YENEEA. V lost 5 bases and J 4 bases, leaving 6 bases between the germline ends. The length of the CDR3 is 13 residues. The DNA of the CDR3 is TGTGCCAGCAGCCCCTTGGGGGCCAACGTCCTGACTTTC. Amino acid sequence: CASSPLGANVLTF.

The chain employs TRBV5-5 and TRBJ1-1; TRBD1 is a possible D gene (5 bases). The CDR3 spans 13 residues. Trimming cost V 4 bases and J 4 bases, with 11 bases left between them. Germline CDR1 reads SGHKS; CDR2 reads YYEKEE (reference sequence). DNA for the CDR3: TGTGCCAGCAGCGCCAGGGCGGTCACTGAAGCTTTCTTT. This translates into CASSARAVTEAFF.

V gene TRBV5-1 combines with J gene TRBJ2-3, with D maybe TRBD2 (5 bases). The V end lost 5 bases, the J end lost 1 base, and 8 bases lay between the germline ends. Germline CDR1 SGHRS, CDR2 YFSETQ. The CDR3 is made up of 13 amino acids. The CDR3, as DNA: TGCGCCAGCAGACTAGAGGGCACAGATACGCAGTATTTT. It encodes CASRLEGTDTQYF.

The chain employs TRBV7-2 and TRBJ2-7, with 7 bases aligning to TRBD2. Per germline, CDR1 SGHTA and CDR2 FQGNSA. The CDR3 has 14 residues. The V and J ends lost 1 base and 2 bases, in that order; junction bases with no gene match: 2. This chain's CDR3 is CASSLGGRAYEQYF. The CDR3 DNA reads TGTGCCAGCAGCTTAGGAGGGAGGGCCTACGAGCAGTACTTC.

This chain connects TRBV4-1 to TRBJ2-1; D remains ambiguous. Germline V gene data show CDR1 as MGHRA and CDR2 as YSYEKL. This CDR3 has 16 amino acids. V was cut by 0 bases and J by 0 bases, with 9 bases left in between. CDR3 in amino acids: CASSQEALGSYNEQFF. The CDR3, as DNA: TGCGCCAGCAGCCAAGAAGCGTTGGGCTCCTACAATGAGCAGTTCTTC.

The rearrangement links TRBV4-1 to TRBJ1-5; 8 bases are shared with TRBD1. The CDR3 is 15 amino acids. V trimming: 3 bases; J trimming: 6 bases; junction bases outside the gene matches: 7. Germline assignment: CDR1 MGHRA and CDR2 YSYEKL. The CDR3 is CASSQASGGGQPQHF. The CDR3 coding sequence is TGCGCCAGCAGCCAGGCCTCAGGGGGCGGTCAGCCCCAGCATTTT.

The table lists this clone with a few counts. This chain connects TRBV9 to TRBJ2-3; 9 bases fit TRBD2. Germline loops: CDR1 SGDLS, CDR2 YYNGEE. The CDR3 is 17 residues long. Trimming took 3 bases from V and 0 from J; bases not matched to a gene: 8. DNA of the CDR3: TGTGCCAGCAGCGCCCAAGCGGGAGGCTACAGCACAGATACGCAGTATTTT. Its protein is CASSAQAGGYSTDTQYF.

V usage is TRBV4-1 and J usage is TRBJ2-7, with 10 positions matching TRBD2. Germline CDR1 reads MGHRA; CDR2 reads YSYEKL. The CDR3 is made up of 15 amino acids. Trimming at V came to 4 bases and at J to 0 bases, leaving 3 bases not matched to a gene. In DNA form, the CDR3 reads TGCGCCAGCAGCCCGACTAGCGGGTACTCCTACGAGCAGTACTTC. Protein product: CASSPTSGYSYEQYF.

CDR3 coding DNA: TGTGCCATCAGTGGCCCAGGGGGCCCCAACTATGGCTACACCTTC. It encodes CAISGPGGPNYGYTF. The chain has TRBV10-3 and TRBJ1-2; 8 bases are a match to TRBD1. Losses at the gene ends were 4 bases for V and 2 bases for J; bases not matched to a gene: 6. The length of the CDR3 is 15 residues. Germline assignment: CDR1 ENHRY and CDR2 SYGVKD.

The chain joins TRBV7-2 to TRBJ2-6; tentatively, D is TRBD2 (6 bases). V shed 2 bases and J shed 1 base, with 15 bases lying between them. The CDR3 consists of 18 residues. Germline values: CDR1 SGHTA, CDR2 FQGNSA. The CDR3 loop is CASSLRPAGLSGANVLTF. For the CDR3, the DNA is TGTGCCAGCAGCTTAAGGCCCGCGGGGCTGTCTGGGGCCAACGTCCTGACTTTC.

The chain joins TRBV21-1 to TRBJ2-1; the D call of TRBD2 is as the table states it, not checked on the DNA. TRBV21-1 constitutes a pseudogene. CDR3 length: 17 residues. The CDR3 is CASSKIYRRISYNEQFF. The CDR3 DNA follows: TGTGCCAGCAGCAAAATTTATCGGAGGATCTCCTACAATGAGCAGTTCTTC.

The rearrangement links TRBV5-1 to TRBJ2-2, with 7 nucleotides matching TRBD1. The germline V gene has CDR1 SGHRS and CDR2 YFSETQ. This CDR3 comprises 15 residues. V gave up 0 bases and J gave up 3 bases; unmatched junction bases: 2. For the CDR3, the DNA is TGCGCCAGCAGCTTGGGACAGGGTCACACCGGGGAGCTGTTTTTT. It encodes CASSLGQGHTGELFF.

The chain employs TRBV28 and TRBJ1-2; 7 positions match TRBD1. Germline CDR1 reads MDHEN; CDR2 reads SYDVKM. V lost 5 bases, J lost 1 base, and 4 bases stayed unmatched. The CDR3 consists of 14 residues. Here the CDR3 reads CASSGDRDNYGYTF. In DNA form, the CDR3 reads TGTGCCAGCAGTGGGGACAGAGATAACTATGGCTACACCTTC.

In its sample, this clone was seen once. The chain has TRBV3-1 (or the pseudogene TRBV3-2) and TRBJ1-1; D may be TRBD1 (6 bases). CDR1 is LGHDT and CDR2 is YNNKEL in the germline V gene (reference sequence). CDR3 length: 15 residues. The V end lost 3 bases, the J end lost 0 bases, and 11 bases lay between the germline ends. CDR3 loop: CASSQGTGLNTEAFF. The CDR3 coding sequence is TGTGCCAGCAGCCAGGGAACAGGGCTGAACACTGAAGCTTTCTTT.

CDR3 amino acids: CASSLNSGEQFF. DNA for the CDR3: TGTGCCAGCAGTTTGAACAGCGGGGAGCAGTTCTTC. The chain couples TRBV12-3 or TRBV12-4 to TRBJ2-1, with D possibly TRBD2 on 6 matching bases. V lost 3 bases and J 10 bases, leaving 10 bases between the germline ends. This CDR3 is built from 12 residues.

This clone was counted at least ten times. The chain couples TRBV9 to TRBJ1-3; 7 bases line up with TRBD1. The CDR3 extends over 14 amino acids. Germline values: CDR1 SGDLS, CDR2 YYNGEE. J gave up 4 bases and V 0 bases, and 1 base lay outside the gene matches. The chain's CDR3 is CASSVGTGGNTIYF. CDR3 bases: TGTGCCAGCAGCGTAGGGACAGGAGGAAACACCATATATTTT. Together with reference TRBV9 and TRBJ1-3, the CDR3 gives the full variable domain: DSGVTQTPKHLITATGQRVTLRCSPRSGDLSVYWYQQSLDQGLQFLIQYYNGEERAKGNILERFSAQQFPDLHSELNLSSLELGDSALYFCASSVGTGGNTIYFGEGSWLTVV.

As regards this clone: Distinct nucleotide sequences in the sample also encode this CDR3. The chain links TRBV5-6 to TRBJ2-3, with a weak D call TRBD2 (6 bases). The V end lost 0 bases, the J end lost 0 bases, and 8 bases lay between the germline ends. This CDR3 has 15 amino acids. Germline values: CDR1 SGHDT, CDR2 YYEEEE. DNA of the CDR3: TGTGCCAGCAGCTTGGCGGGACTTAGCACAGATACGCAGTATTTT. Residues: CASSLAGLSTDTQYF.

This clone was seen only once. CDR3 loop: CASSTTGANQPQHF. The CDR3 DNA sequence: TGTGCCAGCAGCACGACAGGGGCAAATCAGCCCCAGCATTTT. The rearrangement uses TRBV21-1 and TRBJ1-5; the table's TRBD1 call for D was not verified on the DNA. TRBV21-1 is recorded as a pseudogene. This CDR3 contains 14 residues.